This section outlines one T cell receptor beta chain sequence together with its context. TCRdb redid the calling of the reads with MiXCR, one entry per CDR3 protein. The repertoire has 100,000 or so distinct CDR3 sequences, more than 20% of them found once; the top ten carry about 39%. The data stem from a study of T cell repertoires in cytomegalovirus infection. V was pared by 5 bases and J by 4 bases, with 12 bases between. The CDR3 runs 14 residues. Sequenced: CD8+ T cells from PBMCs. J is TRBJ1-5 and V is TRBV7-1; D unclear. TRBV7-1 is recorded as an ORF, its role being uncertain. The source of this sequence is a human donor in good health (CMV status not recorded). Some clones in this sample may be carry-over from other donors' samples. The CDR3 bases are TGTGCCAGCAGCCTCCCGGAGGAAAATCAGCCCCAGCATTTT. The encoded protein is CASSLPEENQPQHF.